Presented here are 8 T cell receptor beta chains from one specimen sequenced in a study of beta chain features in type 1 diabetes. Findings of the study overall: Moderate but significant shortening of TCRB CDR3s was recorded in all four CD4+ subsets from Type 1 diabetes patients.

These receptors are not linked to any known antigen. As every portion of the isolated RNA was reverse transcribed, the sequencing read expressed TCRB transcripts. Measured with immunoSEQ multiplex PCR; TCRdb has only the in-frame clones, and not every one. The top ten hold around 0.03% of the sample, which has fewer than 300,000 clones, about 20% seen once. What was sequenced was naive CD4+ T cells from blood. Receptor source: a woman in her forties with type 1 diabetes.

This clone came up a few times. This chain uses TRBV5-4 with TRBJ2-4, with unresolved D. Germline lookup yields CDR1 SGHNT and CDR2 YYREEE (reference sequence). With 5 bases removed from V and 0 bases from J, the gap between germline ends came to 12 bases. The CDR3 has 15 amino acids. CDR3 residues: CASSLIGEAKNIQYF. CDR3 DNA sequence: TGTGCCAGCAGTCTTATCGGAGAAGCCAAAAACATTCAGTACTTC. The variable domain in full, with the rest retrieved from reference TRBV5-4 and TRBJ2-4, is ETGVTQSPTHLIKTRGQQVTLRCSSQSGHNTVSWYQQALGQGPQFIFQYYREEENGRGNFPPRFSGLQFPNYSSELNVNALELDDSALYLCASSLIGEAKNIQYFGAGTRLSVL.

The table lists this clone with a few counts. The rearrangement joins TRBV7-2 to TRBJ2-7, with TRBD2 matching over 7 bases. The V segment lost 5 bases and the J segment 0 bases; nucleotides outside the gene matches: 7. The CDR3 extends over 15 amino acids. CDR1 is SGHTA and CDR2 is FQGNSA in the germline V gene. As DNA, the CDR3 is TGTGCCAGCAGCCTTAGCGGGCATAGCTCCTACGAGCAGTACTTC. Protein product: CASSLSGHSSYEQYF.

This chain joins TRBV7-8 and TRBJ1-2; TRBD1 matches 9 bases. The CDR3 extends over 15 amino acids. Per the germline V gene, CDR1 is SGHVS and CDR2 is FQNEAQ. The V and J ends lost 4 bases and 8 bases, in that order; junction bases with no gene match: 11. The CDR3 loop is CASSSYQGQGGGYTF. DNA for the CDR3: TGTGCCAGCAGCTCCTACCAGGGACAGGGAGGCGGCTACACCTTC.

The chain couples TRBV29-1 to TRBJ2-1, with TRBD2 identical over 13 bases. The CDR3 has 14 amino acids. The germline gives CDR1 SQVTM, CDR2 ANQGSEA. Trimming took 4 bases from V and 9 from J; bases not matched to a gene: 6. In DNA form, the CDR3 reads TGCAGCGTTGTTGAGACTAGCGGGAGGCCTGAGCAGTTCTTC. Translation gives CSVVETSGRPEQFF.

This clone was seen a few times. This chain uses TRBV9 with TRBJ2-7; D possibly corresponds to TRBD2 (6 bases). Per the germline V gene, CDR1 is SGDLS and CDR2 is YYNGEE. V lost 0 bases and J lost 1, with 11 bases in between. The CDR3 totals 15 residues. The CDR3 DNA follows: TGTGCCAGCAGCGTAGACCCTAGCGCTTCCTACGAGCAGTACTTC. It yields the protein CASSVDPSASYEQYF.

Only a few counts were recorded for this clone. The V call is TRBV4-3, the J call TRBJ1-2; tentative D call: TRBD1 (6 bases). The CDR3 runs 16 residues. V lost 3 bases and J lost 2, with 16 bases in between. Germline V lookup: CDR1 LGHNA, CDR2 YSLEER. CDR3 region: CASSQADRSGNYGYTF. The DNA of the CDR3 is TGCGCCAGCAGCCAGGCTGACAGGTCGGGGAACTATGGCTACACCTTC.

V and J are TRBV20-1 and TRBJ1-1; TRBD1 matches 7 bases. V lost 5 bases and J lost 11; bases outside the gene matches: 5. This CDR3 spans 10 amino acids. CDR1 is DFQATT, CDR2 SNEGSKA, per germline (reference sequence). As DNA, the CDR3 is TGCAGTGCTCCGACAGGGCTGGCTTTCTTT. This codes for CSAPTGLAFF.

The chain has TRBV11-2 and TRBJ2-7; TRBD2 aligns across 7 bases. V shed 1 base and J 3 bases; nucleotides not matched to a gene: 3. This CDR3 is built from 14 residues. Germline V gene sequence: CDR1 SGHAT, CDR2 FQNNGV. CDR3 coding DNA: TGTGCCAGCAGCTTAGTCGAGCGGGACTACGAGCAGTACTTC. It translates to CASSLVERDYEQYF.